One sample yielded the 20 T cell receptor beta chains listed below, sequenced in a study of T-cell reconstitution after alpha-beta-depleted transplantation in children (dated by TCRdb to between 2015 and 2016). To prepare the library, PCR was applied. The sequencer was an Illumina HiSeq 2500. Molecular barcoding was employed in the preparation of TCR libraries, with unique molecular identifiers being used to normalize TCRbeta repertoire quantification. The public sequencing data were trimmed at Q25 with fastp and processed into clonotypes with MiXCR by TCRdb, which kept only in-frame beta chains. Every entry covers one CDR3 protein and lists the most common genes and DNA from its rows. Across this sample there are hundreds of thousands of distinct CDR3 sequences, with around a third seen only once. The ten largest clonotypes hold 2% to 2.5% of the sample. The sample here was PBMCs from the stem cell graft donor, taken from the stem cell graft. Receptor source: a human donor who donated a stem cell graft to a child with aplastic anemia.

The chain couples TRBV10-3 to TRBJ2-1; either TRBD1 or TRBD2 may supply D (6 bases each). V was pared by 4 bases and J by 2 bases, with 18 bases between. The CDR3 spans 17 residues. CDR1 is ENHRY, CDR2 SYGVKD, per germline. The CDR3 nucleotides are TGTGCCATCAGTGCTGCCGGGGGCCTAAGGACCTACAATGAGCAGTTCTTC. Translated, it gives CAISAAGGLRTYNEQFF.

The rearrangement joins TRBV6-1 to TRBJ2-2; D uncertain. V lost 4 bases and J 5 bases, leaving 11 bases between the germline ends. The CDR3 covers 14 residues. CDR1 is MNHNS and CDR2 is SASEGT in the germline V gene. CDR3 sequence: CASSGGFGTGELFF. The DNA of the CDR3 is TGTGCCAGCAGTGGTGGGTTCGGGACCGGGGAGCTGTTTTTT.

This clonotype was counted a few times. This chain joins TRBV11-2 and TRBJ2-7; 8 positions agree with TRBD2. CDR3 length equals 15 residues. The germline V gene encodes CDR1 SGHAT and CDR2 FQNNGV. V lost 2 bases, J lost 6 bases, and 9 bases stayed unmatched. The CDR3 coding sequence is TGTGCCAGCAGCTTATTAGCAAGCGGGAGTGGCGAGCAGTACGTC. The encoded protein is CASSLLASGSGEQYV.

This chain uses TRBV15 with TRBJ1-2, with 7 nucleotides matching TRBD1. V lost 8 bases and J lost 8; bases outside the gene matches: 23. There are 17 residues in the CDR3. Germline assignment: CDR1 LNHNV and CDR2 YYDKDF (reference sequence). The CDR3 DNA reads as TGTGCCACCGGAGAACTTAGGGGAGGGGGCCCCTCCAGAGGCTACACCTTC. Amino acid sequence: CATGELRGGGPSRGYTF.

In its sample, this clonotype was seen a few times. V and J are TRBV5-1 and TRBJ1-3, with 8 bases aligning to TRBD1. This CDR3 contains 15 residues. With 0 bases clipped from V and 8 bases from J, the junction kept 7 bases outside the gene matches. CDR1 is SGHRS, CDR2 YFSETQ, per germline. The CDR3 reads CASSLEGQALDTIYF. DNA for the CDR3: TGCGCCAGCAGCTTGGAGGGACAGGCCTTGGACACCATATATTTT.

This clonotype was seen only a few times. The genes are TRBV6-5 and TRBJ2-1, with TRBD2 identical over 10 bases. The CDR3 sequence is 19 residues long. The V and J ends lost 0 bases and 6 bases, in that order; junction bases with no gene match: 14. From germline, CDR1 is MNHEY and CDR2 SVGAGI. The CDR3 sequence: CASSYSNTASGRIGNEQFF. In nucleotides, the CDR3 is TGTGCCAGCAGTTACTCGAATACTGCTAGCGGGAGAATTGGCAATGAGCAGTTCTTC.

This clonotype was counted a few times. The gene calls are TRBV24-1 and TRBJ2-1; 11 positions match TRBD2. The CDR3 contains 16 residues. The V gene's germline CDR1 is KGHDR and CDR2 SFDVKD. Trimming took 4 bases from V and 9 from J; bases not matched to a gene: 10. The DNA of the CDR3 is TGTGCCACCAGTGACCCCACTAGCGGGAGTGGGGTTGAGCAGTTCTTC. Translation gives CATSDPTSGSGVEQFF.

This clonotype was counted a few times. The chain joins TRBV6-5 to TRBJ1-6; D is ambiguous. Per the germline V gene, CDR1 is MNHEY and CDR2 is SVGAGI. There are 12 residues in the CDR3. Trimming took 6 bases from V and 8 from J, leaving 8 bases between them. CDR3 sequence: CASRRGYSPLHF. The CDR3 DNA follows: TGTGCCAGCAGGAGAGGTTATTCACCCCTCCACTTT.

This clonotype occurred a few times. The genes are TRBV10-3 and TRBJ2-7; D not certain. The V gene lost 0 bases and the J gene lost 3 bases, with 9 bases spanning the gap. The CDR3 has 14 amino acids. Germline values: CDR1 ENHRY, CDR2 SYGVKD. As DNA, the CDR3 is TGTGCCATCAGTGAGTCGAGGTCTAGCTACGAGCAGTACTTC. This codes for CAISESRSSYEQYF.

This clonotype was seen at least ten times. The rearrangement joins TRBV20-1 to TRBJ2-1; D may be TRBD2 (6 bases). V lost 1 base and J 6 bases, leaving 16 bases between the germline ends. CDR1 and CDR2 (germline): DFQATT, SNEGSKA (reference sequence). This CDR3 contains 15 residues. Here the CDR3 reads CSARVPGLSFNEQFF. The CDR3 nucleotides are TGCAGTGCTAGAGTGCCGGGACTGTCATTCAATGAGCAGTTCTTC.

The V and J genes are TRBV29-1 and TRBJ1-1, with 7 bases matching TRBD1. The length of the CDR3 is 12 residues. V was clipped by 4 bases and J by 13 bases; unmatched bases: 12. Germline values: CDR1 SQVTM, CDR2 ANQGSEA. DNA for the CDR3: TGCAGCGTTGCAACAGGGGAGATTATCCTTTTCTTT. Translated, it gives CSVATGEIILFF. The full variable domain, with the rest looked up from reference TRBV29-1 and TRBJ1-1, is SAVISQKPSRDICQRGTSLTIQCQVDSQVTMMFWYRQQPGQSLTLIATANQGSEATYESGFVIDKFPISRPNLTFSTLTVSNMSPEDSSIYLCSVATGEIILFFGQGTRLTVV.

The CDR3 DNA sequence: TGCAGCGTTTTCCCTTCGGCGAGCGCAAACACTGAAGCTTTCTTT. This codes for CSVFPSASANTEAFF. The V call is TRBV29-1, the J call TRBJ1-1, with D unresolved. V shed 5 bases and J shed 2 bases, with 18 bases lying between them. Germline-derived CDR1 and CDR2 are SQVTM and ANQGSEA. CDR3 length: 15 residues.

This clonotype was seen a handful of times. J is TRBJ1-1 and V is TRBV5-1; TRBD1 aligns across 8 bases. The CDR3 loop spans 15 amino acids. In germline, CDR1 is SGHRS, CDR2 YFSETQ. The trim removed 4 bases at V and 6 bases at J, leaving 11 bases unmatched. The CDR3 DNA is TGCGCCAGCAGCGGAAGGACAGGGAAGGGCGCTGAAGCTTTCTTT. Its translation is CASSGRTGKGAEAFF.

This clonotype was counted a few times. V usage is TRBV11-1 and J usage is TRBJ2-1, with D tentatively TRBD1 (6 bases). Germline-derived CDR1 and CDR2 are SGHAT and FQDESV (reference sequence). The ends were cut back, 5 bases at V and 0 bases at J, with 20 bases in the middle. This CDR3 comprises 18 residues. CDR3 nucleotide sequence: TGTGCCAGCAGCCCCTTAGGGGGTTCGACATACTCCTACAATGAGCAGTTCTTC. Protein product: CASSPLGGSTYSYNEQFF. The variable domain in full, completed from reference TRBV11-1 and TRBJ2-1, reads EAEVAQSPRYKITEKSQAVAFWCDPISGHATLYWYRQILGQGPELLVQFQDESVVDDSQLPKDRFSAERLKGVDSTLKIQPAELGDSAMYLCASSPLGGSTYSYNEQFFGPGTRLTVL.

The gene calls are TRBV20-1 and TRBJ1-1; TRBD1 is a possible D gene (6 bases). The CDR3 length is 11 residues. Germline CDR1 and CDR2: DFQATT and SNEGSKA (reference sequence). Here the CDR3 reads CRGQGRTEAFF. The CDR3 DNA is TGCCGGGGGCAGGGGCGGACTGAAGCTTTCTTT.

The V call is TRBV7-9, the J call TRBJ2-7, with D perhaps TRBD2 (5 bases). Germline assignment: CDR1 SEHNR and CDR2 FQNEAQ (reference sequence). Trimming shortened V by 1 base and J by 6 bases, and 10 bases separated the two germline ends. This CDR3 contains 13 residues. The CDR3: CASSLVSGSEQYF. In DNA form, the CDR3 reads TGTGCCAGCAGCTTAGTTTCGGGGTCCGAGCAGTACTTC.

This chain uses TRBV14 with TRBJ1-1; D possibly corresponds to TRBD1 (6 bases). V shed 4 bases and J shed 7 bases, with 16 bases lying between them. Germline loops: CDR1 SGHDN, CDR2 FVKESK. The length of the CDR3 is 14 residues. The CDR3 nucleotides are TGTGCCAGCAGCCGCCGGGCGGGGGGCCTTGAAGCTTTCTTT. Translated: CASSRRAGGLEAFF.

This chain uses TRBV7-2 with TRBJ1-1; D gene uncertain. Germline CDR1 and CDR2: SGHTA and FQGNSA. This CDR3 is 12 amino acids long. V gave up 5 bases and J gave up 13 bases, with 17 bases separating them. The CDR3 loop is CASSGYQSGVFF. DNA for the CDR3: TGTGCCAGCAGCGGGTACCAATCCGGGGTTTTCTTT.

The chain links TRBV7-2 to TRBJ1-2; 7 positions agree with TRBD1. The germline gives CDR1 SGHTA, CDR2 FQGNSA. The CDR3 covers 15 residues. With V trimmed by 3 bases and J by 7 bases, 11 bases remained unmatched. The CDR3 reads CASSFLGGAYVGYTF. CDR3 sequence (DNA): TGTGCCAGCAGCTTCTTAGGGGGCGCATATGTTGGCTACACCTTC.

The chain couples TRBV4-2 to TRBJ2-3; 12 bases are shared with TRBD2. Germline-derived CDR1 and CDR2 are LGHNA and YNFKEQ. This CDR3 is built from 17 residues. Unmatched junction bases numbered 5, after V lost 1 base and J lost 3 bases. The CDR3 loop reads CASSQVEGLAGTDTQYF. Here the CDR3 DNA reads TGTGCCAGCAGCCAAGTCGAAGGACTAGCGGGAACAGATACGCAGTATTTT.